This TCR beta chain was recorded in a study of T cells after yellow fever vaccination. Study summary: Fractions with few cells were prepared using SMART-Seq v4 Ultra Low Input.

This CDR3 has 17 amino acids. The V and J ends lost 6 bases and 1 base, in that order; junction bases with no gene match: 11. CDR1 LGHNA and CDR2 YSLEER come from the germline V gene. Concerning this clonotype itself: As yet, its antigen is unknown.

From the 5' RACE reads, TCRdb called clonotypes with MiXCR, one entry per CDR3 protein. The sample lists some 290,000 distinct CDR3 sequences; about 11% were seen once. Findings of the study overall: Researchers noted that a small share of clonotypes showed up in both CD4 and CD8 compartments. Highly abundant clonotypes carried over from the bulk population could end up in FACS-sorted repertoires as contaminants. Booster sampling recovered most clones from primary vaccination (96% CD4, around 90% CD8).

This chain joins TRBV4-3 and TRBJ1-2; 10 nucleotides match TRBD1. This receptor was identified in a man younger than 30 who received the YFV17D yellow fever vaccine. This sample comprised CD4+ T cells sorted from PBMCs, obtained 45 days after the yellow fever booster vaccination. The CDR3, as DNA: TGCGCCAGCAGTGGTCAGGACAGGGGGACTAGTAACTATGGCTACACCTTC. Translating it yields CASSGQDRGTSNYGYTF.